This TCR beta chain was sequenced for a study of graft-versus-host responses after intestinal transplantation. Points from the study as a whole: Some GvH clones were seen earlier in gut or blood, suggesting intestinal origin. The study found high graft-versus-host to host-versus-graft clonal ratios in allografts of patients with graft-donor T cell macrochimerism.

V lost 5 bases to trimming and J lost 4 bases; unmatched junction nucleotides: 9. The CDR3 sequence is 16 residues long. Germline V gene lookup returns CDR1 SGHRS and CDR2 YFSETQ. Profiling relied on immunoSEQ multiplex PCR, and the TCRdb table lists in-frame clones only, not all of them. The table has around 130,000 clones, just over 90% seen once. In the case of this clone: As yet, its antigen is unknown.

The sequence was collected from a human donor who received an intestinal transplant. Source: unstimulated CD4+ T cells sorted from spleen or lymph node cells, taken before intestinal transplant. The V gene is TRBV5-1, the J gene TRBJ2-7; the match to TRBD2 covers 13 bases. CDR3 sequence reads: CASRQTSGGPSYEQYF. CDR3 DNA sequence: TGCGCCAGCAGACAGACTAGCGGGGGGCCATCATACGAGCAGTACTTC.